Listed here is a single TCR beta chain. The data stem from a study of control samples from healthy donors and cancer patients. The assay was immunoSEQ multiplex PCR, and TCRdb's table has in-frame clones only and misses some. The sample has tens of thousands of clones; approximately 88% are singletons. The CDR3 runs to 14 residues. Trimming at V came to 5 bases and at J to 9 bases, leaving 8 bases not matched to a gene. CDR1 is MNHEY and CDR2 is SVGAGI in the germline V gene. The genes are TRBV6-5 and TRBJ1-5; 9 bases map to TRBD1. Sequenced material: PBMCs. This clonotype originated in an older man with lung cancer. For the CDR3, the DNA is TGTGCCAGCAGTCGGGACAGGGTATCCCTGCCCCAGCATTTT. Protein: CASSRDRVSLPQHF.